This passage covers 9 T cell receptor beta chains from one sample sequenced in a study of human T cells and chemical hapten exposure (dated by TCRdb to the early 2020s). The library was built by means of RACE. Sequenced using a NextSeq 500. TCRdb's own reprocessing of the public reads used fastp at Q25 and MiXCR and kept productive beta chains. Rows with one shared CDR3 protein collapse into an entry with the most common genes and DNA. The sample data list more than 70,000 distinct CDR3 sequences, and around a tenth of these were observed just once. The ten most abundant clones make up 1.6% of the sample. This specimen's time point label, per the study, means: patch test 2, 6 weeks after DPC sensitization. The sample's treatment or condition label is to be understood as: therapeutic diphenylcyclopropenone sensitization with weekly scalp DPC. The sample consisted of whole blood, taken in connection with sensitization to the hapten diphenylcyclopropenone (DPC). The receptors were sampled from a man aged 18 to 29 with alopecia areata. Some clones in this sample may be carry-over from other donors' samples.

This clonotype was recorded at least ten times. This chain joins TRBV18 and TRBJ1-1, with 7 bases identical to TRBD1. The CDR3 is 15 amino acids. The V gene's germline CDR1 is KGHSH and CDR2 LQKENI. With V trimmed by 2 bases and J by 6 bases, 9 bases remained unmatched. The CDR3 sequence: CASSPRQQGSAEAFF. CDR3 DNA sequence: TGTGCCAGCTCACCAAGGCAACAGGGGAGCGCTGAAGCTTTCTTT.

V gene TRBV10-3 combines with J gene TRBJ2-3; D call uncertain. There are 16 residues in the CDR3. Germline V CDR1 and CDR2: ENHRY, SYGVKD. V was trimmed by 1 base and J by 0 bases, leaving 11 bases between them. The CDR3 nucleotides are TGTGCCATCAGTGAGTATGGCGGCCCTAGCACAGATACGCAGTATTTT. It yields the protein CAISEYGGPSTDTQYF.

This clonotype was seen ten or more times. This sequence joins TRBV4-3 and TRBJ1-1; D gene uncertain. Germline V CDR1 and CDR2: LGHNA, YSLEER. This CDR3 has 15 residues. Trimming took off 0 bases at V and 4 bases at J, with 12 bases between the two ends. The CDR3 region is CASSQDAVGFTEAFF. The CDR3 DNA is TGCGCCAGCAGCCAAGATGCAGTAGGGTTCACTGAAGCTTTCTTT.

This clonotype was recorded many times. The genes are TRBV20-1 and TRBJ2-3; 10 nucleotides match TRBD2. This CDR3 is 20 amino acids long. J gave up 1 base and V 3 bases, and 19 bases lay outside the gene matches. In germline, CDR1 is DFQATT, CDR2 SNEGSKA (reference sequence). In DNA form, the CDR3 reads TGCAGTGCTAGGAATCCGTGGGCTAGCGGGGGACGAGACCGCACAGATACGCAGTATTTT. Translated: CSARNPWASGGRDRTDTQYF.

This chain uses TRBV7-8 with TRBJ2-1; a weak D match, TRBD2 (6 bases). Trimming shortened V by 8 bases and J by 0 bases, and 8 bases separated the two germline ends. Germline CDR1 is SGHVS and CDR2 is FQNEAQ. CDR3 length: 13 residues. CDR3 residues: CASLASSYNEQFF. CDR3 DNA: TGTGCCAGCCTAGCGAGCTCCTACAATGAGCAGTTCTTC.

The V call is TRBV25-1, the J call TRBJ1-2; D is ambiguous. V was shortened by 0 bases and J by 5 bases, with 13 bases between the two germline ends. Germline CDR1 and CDR2: MGHDK and SYGVNS. The CDR3 loop spans 15 amino acids. In DNA form, the CDR3 reads TGTGCCAGCAGTGAATACATAGAAGGAGCTTATGGCTACACCTTC. Its protein product is CASSEYIEGAYGYTF.

In its sample, this clonotype was seen many times. The chain has TRBV4-3 and TRBJ2-2; no reliable D call. V lost 0 bases to trimming and J lost 1 base, with 15 bases between them. This CDR3 comprises 18 residues. CDR1 LGHNA and CDR2 YSLEER come from the germline V gene. CDR3 sequence: CASSQERLYRLNTGELFF. For the CDR3, the DNA is TGCGCCAGCAGCCAAGAACGACTCTATCGGTTGAACACCGGGGAGCTGTTTTTT.

This clonotype was found once. CDR3 residues: CASSTGTANQPQHF. CDR3 in DNA: TGTGCCAGCAGCACCGGGACGGCCAATCAGCCCCAGCATTTT. The chain carries TRBV7-2 and TRBJ1-5, with D maybe TRBD1 (5 bases). The CDR3 consists of 14 residues. The ends were cut back, 5 bases at V and 3 bases at J, with 11 bases in the middle. Germline CDR1 and CDR2: SGHTA and FQGNSA.

This clonotype has just a few counts. The V and J genes are TRBV3-1 and TRBJ2-7; no clear D gene. This CDR3 contains 14 residues. The V gene lost 0 bases and the J gene lost 4 bases, with 10 bases spanning the gap. Germline assignment: CDR1 LGHDT and CDR2 YNNKEL (reference sequence). CDR3 in amino acids: CASSQDRTLYEQYF. The CDR3 region has the DNA TGTGCCAGCAGCCAAGATCGAACCTTGTACGAGCAGTACTTC.